This T cell receptor beta chain is drawn from a study of cytomegalovirus exposure and HLA in healthy donors. Study-wide results and limits: Cytomegalovirus-associated TCR beta chains were listed, numbering some 180. As was reported, the HLA-A and HLA-B alleles of most subjects were accurately predicted from TCR beta sequences. When analyzed later, a missense DCLRE1C variant was found to be linked to TCR beta V- and J-gene trimming.

The PCR made use of 60 Vbeta and 13 Jbeta primers. Assay used: immunoSEQ multiplex PCR; TCRdb lists only in-frame clones, some missing. The sample lists over 60,000 clones; 70% to 75% were seen once. As for this clone: What it recognizes is unknown.

The CDR3 consists of 18 residues. V lost 1 base and J lost 0; bases outside the gene matches: 10. Germline loops: CDR1 SGHTA, CDR2 FQGTGA. Sample: PBMCs. The receptor was derived from a woman aged 25-40 years in good health and CMV-seronegative. The rearrangement links TRBV7-3 to TRBJ2-3; 7 positions match TRBD2. The CDR3 protein is CASSLRGGGLPSTDTQYF. The CDR3 coding sequence is TGTGCCAGCAGCTTAAGGGGGGGTGGACTGCCTAGCACAGATACGCAGTATTTT.